Sequencing of this TCR beta chain was carried out in a study of Graves' ophthalmopathy and Graves' hyperthyroidism. Turning to the study itself: Peripheral blood was gathered at first diagnosis, ahead of any treatment whatsoever. Findings and caveats of the study: In blood, most expanded thyroid clonotypes above 0.001 frequency were also detected.

Stable hyperthyroidism referred to disease that showed no ophthalmopathy within 18 months of follow-up. Trimming cost V 4 bases and J 0 bases, with 6 bases left between them. The CDR3 is made up of 14 amino acids. CDR1 and CDR2 from the germline V gene are MNHEY and SMNVEV (reference sequence). This clonotype was detected a few times. No antigen is known for it. The study amplified TCR beta CDR3 regions using RNA transcripts. HTBI-primed first-round RT-PCR preceded second-round multiplex PCR. TCRdb ran MiXCR on the multiplex PCR reads and lists one entry per CDR3 protein. The table has just over 600,000 distinct CDR3 sequences, about 20% seen once; the top ten hold around 7%.

This receptor was taken from a woman aged 18 to 35 with stable Graves' hyperthyroidism. Some clones in this sample may be carry-over from other donors' samples. Source material: peripheral blood. This chain uses TRBV27 with TRBJ2-2, with a weak D call TRBD2 (5 bases). The CDR3 DNA is TGTGCCAGCAGTTCCGGGACGAACACCGGGGAGCTGTTTTTT. Translated: CASSSGTNTGELFF.